This T cell receptor beta chain is drawn from a study of T cells in Graves' hyperthyroidism and ophthalmopathy. RNA transcripts served as the template for amplifying TCR beta CDR3 regions. With the HTBI primer set, the TCR CDR3 went through a first round of RT-PCR. TCRdb reanalysed the multiplex PCR reads using MiXCR and keeps one entry per CDR3 protein. Here the sample spans more than 650,000 distinct CDR3 sequences, less than 15% being singletons. Patients aged 18 to 65 with hyperthyroidism were newly diagnosed, with duration under 2 months. PBMCs came from 10 ml fresh peripheral blood. The CDR3 has 14 amino acids. V lost 7 bases and J 4 bases, leaving 15 bases between the germline ends. CDR1 SGHTA and CDR2 FQGNSA come from the germline V gene.

This TCR came from a woman aged 18 to 35 with Graves' hyperthyroidism. The rearrangement uses TRBV7-2 and TRBJ2-3; tentative D call: TRBD2 (7 bases). The sample was blood. The CDR3: CASTGGGGADTQYF. DNA of the CDR3: TGTGCCAGCACCGGGGGAGGGGGGGCAGATACGCAGTATTTT.